A selection of T cell receptor beta chains follows, all from one sample in a study of a mutant IDH1 vaccine in newly diagnosed glioma. Profiled with immunoSEQ multiplex PCR; TCRdb holds only in-frame clones, not every one. Here the sample spans about 55,000 clones, 80% being singletons. For these receptors, no antigen is known. The sequences come from PBMCs, collected from a glioma patient whose treatment included an IDH1 peptide vaccine. Receptor source: a man aged 40-50 years with glioma. Both conserved end residues are part of each CDR3. A D gene is named only where the DNA matches it firmly. The size of a clone is reported for some rows only, either as once, few or many, or as a class for expanded clones.

clone size,CDR3 length,V gene,J gene,D gene,CDR3 protein,CDR3 DNA
.,15,TRBV4-2,TRBJ1-5,.,CASSPGPSSNQPQHF,TGTGCCAGCAGCCCCGGACCCAGTAGCAATCAGCCCCAGCATTTT
.,18,TRBV14,TRBJ1-6,TRBD1,CASSQGFSGGSYNSPLHF,TGTGCCAGCAGCCAAGGGTTCTCAGGGGGCTCCTATAATTCACCCCTCCACTTT
.,15,TRBV2,TRBJ2-3,TRBD1,CASSELGQGTDTQYF,TGTGCCAGCAGTGAACTGGGACAGGGAACAGATACGCAGTATTTT
.,15,TRBV5-8,TRBJ1-1,.,CASSTRGLFGTEAFF,TGTGCCAGCAGCACCAGGGGACTTTTCGGCACTGAAGCTTTCTTT
.,14,TRBV30,TRBJ2-5,.,CAWSVGGTEETQYF,TGTGCCTGGAGTGTAGGCGGCACGGAAGAGACCCAGTACTTC
.,14,TRBV10-2,TRBJ1-2,.,CASYTGGGDYGYTF,TGCGCCAGCTACACCGGGGGGGGTGACTATGGCTACACCTTC
.,18,TRBV4-1,TRBJ2-3,TRBD2,CASSQGAVAGVSTDTQYF,TGCGCCAGCAGCCAAGGGGCGGTAGCGGGGGTAAGCACAGATACGCAGTATTTT
.,15,TRBV5-5,TRBJ2-7,TRBD2,CASSLAAGGSYEQYF,TGTGCCAGCAGCTTGGCAGCGGGGGGATCCTACGAGCAGTACTTC
.,14,TRBV13,TRBJ1-2,.,CASSAGDSLYGYTF,TGTGCCAGCAGCGCCGGCGACAGCCTATATGGCTACACCTTC
.,14,TRBV29-1,TRBJ2-4,TRBD2,CSVEANERGNIQYF,TGCAGCGTTGAAGCCAACGAGCGGGGAAACATTCAGTACTTC
.,13,TRBV5-1,TRBJ1-6,TRBD1,CASSLQGYTPLHF,TGCGCCAGCAGCTTACAGGGGTATACACCCCTCCACTTT
few,13,TRBV7-9,TRBJ1-1,.,CASSSPLNTEAFF,TGTGCCAGCAGCTCTCCACTGAACACTGAAGCTTTCTTT
.,13,TRBV7-9,TRBJ2-2,.,CASSYREAGELFF,TGTGCCAGCAGCTATAGGGAGGCCGGGGAGCTGTTTTTT
.,12,TRBV19,TRBJ2-1,TRBD1,CASCYNRDRQFF,TGTGCCAGTTGTTACAACCGGGACAGGCAGTTCTTC
.,15,TRBV15,TRBJ2-2,TRBD2,CATSRGGANTGELFF,TGTGCCACCAGCCGCGGGGGGGCGAACACCGGGGAGCTGTTTTTT
.,14,TRBV13,TRBJ1-1,.,CASSPNRVNTEAFF,TGTGCCAGCAGCCCTAACAGGGTGAACACTGAAGCTTTCTTT
.,14,TRBV2,TRBJ2-7,TRBD2,CASSETGGDYEQYF,TGTGCCAGCAGTGAAACGGGAGGGGACTACGAGCAGTACTTC
.,16,TRBV19,TRBJ2-2,TRBD1,CASSLRTGANTGELFF,TGTGCCAGTAGTCTCCGGACAGGGGCGAACACCGGGGAGCTGTTTTTT
.,14,TRBV6-1,TRBJ2-7,TRBD1,CATRTGGSSYEQYF,TGTGCCACCAGGACAGGTGGTAGCTCCTACGAGCAGTACTTC
medium-sized,15,TRBV7-9,TRBJ2-3,.,CASSFGRVATDTQYF,TGTGCCAGCAGCTTCGGCAGGGTTGCGACAGATACGCAGTATTTT
.,15,TRBV5-1,TRBJ2-1,TRBD1,CASSNGQGAGNEQFF,TGCGCCAGCAGCAACGGACAGGGGGCGGGCAATGAGCAGTTCTTC
.,13,TRBV10-1,TRBJ1-1,TRBD1,CAPPDRGFTEAFF,TGCGCCCCTCCGGACAGGGGCTTCACTGAAGCTTTCTTT
.,13,TRBV29-1,TRBJ2-3,TRBD1,CSVTGKVPDTQYF,TGCAGCGTGACAGGGAAAGTCCCAGATACGCAGTATTTT
.,14,TRBV9,TRBJ1-6,.,CASSVSDGNSPLHF,TGTGCCAGCAGCGTCTCGGATGGGAATTCACCCCTCCACTTT
few,13,TRBV5-5,TRBJ1-2,TRBD1,CASSLNRGPPDTF,TGTGCCAGCAGCTTAAACAGGGGCCCGCCGGACACCTTC
.,14,TRBV6-5,TRBJ1-4,TRBD1,CASSRGQGGEKLFF,TGTGCCAGCAGTCGTGGACAGGGAGGCGAAAAACTGTTTTTT
.,17,TRBV4-1,TRBJ2-7,.,CASSQGLGPFPSYEQYF,TGCGCCAGCAGCCAAGGATTAGGGCCATTCCCCTCCTACGAGCAGTACTTC
once,20,TRBV13,TRBJ2-7,TRBD1,CASSLPVRTGAGGPQIEQYF,TGTGCCAGCAGCCTCCCGGTCCGGACAGGAGCAGGGGGTCCCCAAATCGAGCAGTACTTC